This TCR beta chain was captured by sequencing in a study of T-cell memory formation after mild COVID-19 (dated by TCRdb to about 2021). Regarding the study in general: TCR sequence clusters from the two donors were largely donor specific. Longitudinal TCRalpha and TCRbeta repertoire sequencing tracked T-cell clones expanding and contracting after mild COVID-19 in two donors. Two young, previously healthy adult volunteers, one female and one male, were included in the cohort. General findings and caveats noted by the study authors: Only a couple of mild cases were covered by the study, and larger cohorts that include severe cases with pre-infection samples were considered necessary. Some responding clones were detected in pre-infection memory, which suggested that pre-existing cross-reactive memory T cells had joined the SARS-CoV-2 response. SARS-CoV-2 specificity of the second-wave clones peaking on day 37 was not confirmed. Balanced CD4/CD8 phenotypes were observed for clones contracting from day 15 to 85, whereas a bias towards CD4+ was observed for a second wave of clones expanding from day 15 to 37. Contracting CD4+ clones were located mainly in the CM and EM memory subsets, whereas CD8+ clones were found to be enriched in EMRA.

PBMCs were isolated by Ficoll-Paque density gradient centrifugation. The cysteine opens and the phenylalanine closes a CDR3 of 14 amino acids. The DNA shown is the 42-base CDR3, in frame from base 1. The germline V gene gives CDR1 as KGHSH and CDR2 as LQKENI. Cut back by 3 bases and 8 bases, the V and J ends lie 15 bases apart. As for this clonotype: Its recognized antigen is unknown. It has no much larger one-base neighbor in the sample; base qualities were not kept.

Sequencing was carried out with an Illumina NovaSeq 6000. TCRalpha and TCRbeta cDNA libraries were built by 5'RACE with constant-segment primers, adding sample barcodes and unique molecular identifiers. RNA was extracted from every sample with Trizol reagent. Library amplification was performed in two PCR steps, and a second sample barcode and Illumina TruSeq adapters were introduced in the second step. Sequencing of libraries was performed on an Illumina NovaSeq with 2 x 150 bp paired-end reads. The authors' pipeline ran thus. With migec v1.2.7, reads were demultiplexed and then collapsed into UMI-guided consensus sequences. With mixcr v2.1.11, UMI consensuses were aligned to TRA and TRB V and J templates and assembled into clonotypes. A clonotype was counted as expanded or contracted only if both edgeR and NoisET called the change significant, with noise models trained on biological replicates. edgeR calls used a false discovery rate-adjusted p below 0.01 and a log2 fold-change threshold of 1. As an exploratory analysis of dynamics, max-normalized trajectories of the 1000 most abundant clonotypes were examined with PCA combined with hierarchical clustering. Each responding clone was given a CD4 or CD8 phenotype based on the CD4+ and CD8+ repertoires, which had been sequenced separately. The public reads were reanalyzed by TCRdb: fastp trimming at Q25, MiXCR alignment, in-frame beta chains only. CDR3 protein duplicates are merged, each entry listing the most common genes and DNA. TCRdb, not the original authors, processed these V and J calls. The sample yields 150,000 to 200,000 distinct CDR3 sequences; less than 20% were counted once. The ten largest clones take up around 3.9% of the sample.

Recombination linked TRBV18 to TRBJ2-3; TRBD2 is perhaps the D gene, given 6 matching bases. The clonotype was recovered from a man aged 18-30 years who had mild COVID-19 (a few samples of this study predate the infection). The sample titles of this study are shuffled in the database, so cell type and time point are left out; the donor was told from shared clones. Sequencing input: PBMCs or a T cell subset sorted from them (not recorded which). The CDR3 region reads CASSPEVGGGTQYF. The DNA reads as follows: TGTGCCAGCTCACCCGAGGTTGGGGGAGGTACGCAGTATTTT.